A single T cell receptor beta chain is shown here with its context. Sequencing used immunoSEQ multiplex PCR; TCRdb keeps in-frame clones, though not all of them. This table has 12,000 to 15,000 clones, roughly 90% appearing once. The sample originates from a study of T cells and Merkel cell carcinoma outcomes. J gave up 11 bases and V 5 bases, and 13 bases lay outside the gene matches. The CDR3 contains 14 residues. The germline V gene has CDR1 SGHTA and CDR2 FQGNSA. Sequencing was performed on tumor tissue from Merkel cell carcinoma. This clonotype was sampled from a human donor with Merkel cell carcinoma. The chain employs TRBV7-2 and TRBJ2-5; 8 bases map to TRBD2. Written as DNA, the CDR3 is TGTGCCAGCAGCCCAGACGGGGGGGCCGTCTCTCAGTACTTC. Translated: CASSPDGGAVSQYF.